Listed here are 14 T cell receptor beta chains from one sample, sequenced in a study of T cell repertoires in cytomegalovirus infection. A single record per CDR3 protein comes from TCRdb applying MiXCR to the reads. The sample contains under 200,000 distinct CDR3 sequences, roughly 9% of which appear only once. The sample was PBMCs. Every receptor here comes from a human donor in good health (CMV status not recorded). Some clones in this sample may be carry-over from other donors' samples.

The V gene is TRBV20-1, the J gene TRBJ2-7; 8 nucleotides align to TRBD1. V was clipped by 6 bases and J by 3 bases; unmatched bases: 10. The CDR3 has 14 amino acids. The V gene's germline CDR1 is DFQATT and CDR2 SNEGSKA (reference sequence). This chain's CDR3 is CSAIKGQGDYEQYF. The CDR3 region has the DNA TGCAGTGCCATTAAAGGACAGGGTGACTACGAGCAGTACTTC.

This clonotype occurred many times. V usage is TRBV6-6 and J usage is TRBJ2-2; D is unresolved. Germline assignment: CDR1 MNHNY and CDR2 SVGAGI (reference sequence). This CDR3 is 10 amino acids long. The V gene lost 6 bases and the J gene lost 14 bases, with 10 bases spanning the gap. CDR3 coding DNA: TGTGCCAGCAGCCGCGATATACTGTTTTTT. Translated: CASSRDILFF.

This clonotype was seen only a few times. The chain combines TRBV7-8 with TRBJ2-7; 10 bases fit TRBD1. V shed 5 bases and J 3 bases; nucleotides not matched to a gene: 10. This CDR3 region has 16 residues. Germline CDR1 reads SGHVS; CDR2 reads FQNEAQ. As DNA, the CDR3 is TGTGCCAGCAGCCCTGCCTACCGGGACAGGGGCTACGAGCAGTACTTC. It codes for CASSPAYRDRGYEQYF.

This clonotype has ten or more counts. This chain connects TRBV7-2 to TRBJ1-5; weak D call: TRBD1 (6 bases). The V end lost 5 bases, the J end lost 5 bases, and 16 bases lay between the germline ends. This CDR3 region has 15 residues. Germline loops: CDR1 SGHTA, CDR2 FQGNSA. CDR3 protein: CASSPMGALDQPQHF. The CDR3 nucleotides are TGTGCCAGCAGCCCGATGGGGGCTCTGGATCAGCCCCAGCATTTT.

This clonotype was counted only a few times. The chain links TRBV7-2 to TRBJ2-7, with D unresolved. This CDR3 is built from 14 residues. Trimming cost V 2 bases and J 2 bases, with 10 bases left between them. The V gene's germline CDR1 is SGHTA and CDR2 FQGNSA. DNA for the CDR3: TGTGCCAGCAGCTTAAGGGCGAGCGCCTACGAGCAGTACTTC. It yields the protein CASSLRASAYEQYF.

The sample holds many counts of this clonotype. The chain recombines TRBV12-3 or TRBV12-4 with TRBJ1-5, with no clear D. This CDR3 has 14 amino acids. V dropped 6 bases and J dropped 2 bases, with 11 bases sitting between them. CDR3: CASSDGRGNQPQHF. The CDR3 coding sequence is TGTGCCAGCAGCGACGGTAGAGGCAATCAGCCCCAGCATTTT.

A few counts support this clonotype. The rearrangement uses TRBV7-9 and TRBJ1-4, with 9 nucleotides matching TRBD1. This CDR3 spans 14 amino acids. Germline V gives CDR1 SEHNR, CDR2 FQNEAQ (reference sequence). The junction had 4 bases not matched to a gene; V was cut back by 5 bases and J by 6 bases. CDR3 sequence reads: CASSQTGGDEKLFF. The DNA of the CDR3 is TGTGCCAGCAGCCAGACAGGGGGGGATGAAAAACTGTTTTTT.

This clonotype showed up many times. The chain joins TRBV12-3 or TRBV12-4 to TRBJ1-1, with TRBD1 identical over 9 bases. V gave up 8 bases and J gave up 1 base; unmatched junction bases: 14. This CDR3 contains 17 residues. CDR3 bases: TGTGCCAGCGGGCCACCTACAGGGGGCGCGGGGAACACTGAAGCTTTCTTT. It is translated as CASGPPTGGAGNTEAFF.

At least ten counts were recorded for this clonotype. The rearrangement links TRBV7-2 to TRBJ2-3, with D tentatively TRBD1 (6 bases). The CDR3 sequence is 12 residues long. V lost 6 bases to trimming and J lost 10 bases, with 14 bases between them. Looked up from germline, CDR1 is SGHTA and CDR2 is FQGNSA. The CDR3 loop is CASSRDMGPQYF. Here the CDR3 DNA reads TGTGCCAGCAGTCGGGACATGGGTCCGCAGTATTTT.

This clonotype was seen at least ten times. This chain links TRBV20-1 with TRBJ2-1; possible D gene TRBD2, 5 bases. CDR1 DFQATT and CDR2 SNEGSKA come from the germline V gene (reference sequence). The CDR3 is made up of 15 amino acids. Trimming left V 6 bases short and J 6 bases short, with 21 bases between. CDR3 sequence: CSALERGLLTNEQFF. The CDR3 region has the DNA TGCAGTGCCTTAGAACGGGGTCTTCTAACCAATGAGCAGTTCTTC.

Many counts were recorded for this clonotype. The chain recombines TRBV7-6 with TRBJ2-7; a possible D gene is TRBD2 (6 bases). Trimming removed 3 bases at V and 5 bases at J, with 17 bases between. This CDR3 is built from 15 residues. Per the germline V gene, CDR1 is SGHVS and CDR2 is FNYEAQ. CDR3 region: CASSFSGPGADEQYF. The CDR3, as DNA: TGTGCCAGCAGCTTTAGCGGACCCGGGGCTGACGAGCAGTACTTC. Variable domain in full (rest from reference TRBV7-6 and TRBJ2-7): GAGVSQSPRYKVTKRGQDVALRCDPISGHVSLYWYRQALGQGPEFLTYFNYEAQQDKSGLPNDRFSAERPEGSISTLTIQRTEQRDSAMYRCASSFSGPGADEQYFGPGTRLTVT.

In this sample, this clonotype turned up many times. The rearrangement uses TRBV28 and TRBJ2-1; 9 bases line up with TRBD1. The CDR3 contains 14 residues. J lost 6 bases, V lost 7 bases, and 7 bases had no gene match. In germline, CDR1 is MDHEN, CDR2 SYDVKM. The CDR3 region has the DNA TGTGCCAGCATGACAGGGGGTCCCTCCAATGAGCAGTTCTTC. Amino acids: CASMTGGPSNEQFF.

This clonotype was seen at least ten times. The chain employs TRBV14 and TRBJ1-3; D not resolved. The germline V gene has CDR1 SGHDN and CDR2 FVKESK. CDR3 length: 15 residues. V was trimmed by 4 bases and J by 0 bases, leaving 10 bases between them. This CDR3 is CASSPDFSSGNTIYF. DNA for the CDR3: TGTGCCAGCAGCCCGGACTTCAGCTCTGGAAACACCATATATTTT.

The chain links TRBV11-2 to TRBJ1-2; D is unresolved. V gave up 0 bases and J gave up 8 bases, with 7 bases separating them. Germline V gene lookup returns CDR1 SGHAT and CDR2 FQNNGV. The CDR3 is 12 amino acids. The CDR3: CASSLEGWGYTF. The CDR3 DNA is TGTGCCAGCAGCTTAGAGGGATGGGGCTACACCTTC.